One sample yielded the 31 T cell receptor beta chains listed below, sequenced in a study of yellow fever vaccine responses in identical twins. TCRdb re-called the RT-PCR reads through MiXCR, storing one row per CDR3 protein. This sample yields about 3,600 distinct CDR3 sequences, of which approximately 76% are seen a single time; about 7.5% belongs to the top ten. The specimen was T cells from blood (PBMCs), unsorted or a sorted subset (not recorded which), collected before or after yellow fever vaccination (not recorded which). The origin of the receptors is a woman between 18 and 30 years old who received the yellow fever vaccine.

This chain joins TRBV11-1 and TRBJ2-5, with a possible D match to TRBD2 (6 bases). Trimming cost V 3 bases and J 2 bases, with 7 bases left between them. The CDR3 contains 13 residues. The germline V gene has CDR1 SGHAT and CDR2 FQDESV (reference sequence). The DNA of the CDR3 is TGTGCCAGCAGCTTTCGGGGGCAAGAGACCCAGTACTTC. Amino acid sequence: CASSFRGQETQYF.

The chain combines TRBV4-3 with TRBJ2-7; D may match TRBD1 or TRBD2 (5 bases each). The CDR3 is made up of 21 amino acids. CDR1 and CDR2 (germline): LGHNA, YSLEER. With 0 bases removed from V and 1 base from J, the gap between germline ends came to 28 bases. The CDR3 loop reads CASSQDVGAVRFRVYSYEQYF. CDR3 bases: TGCGCCAGCAGCCAAGATGTCGGGGCCGTCAGGTTCAGGGTGTATTCCTACGAGCAGTACTTC.

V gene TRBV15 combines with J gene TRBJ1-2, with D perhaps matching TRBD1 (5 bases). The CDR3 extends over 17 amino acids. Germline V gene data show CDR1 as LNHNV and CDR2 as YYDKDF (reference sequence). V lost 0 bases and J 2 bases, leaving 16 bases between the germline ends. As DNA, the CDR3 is TGTGCCACCAGCAGAGATCTACAGGCCCCCATGAACTATGGCTACACCTTC. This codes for CATSRDLQAPMNYGYTF.

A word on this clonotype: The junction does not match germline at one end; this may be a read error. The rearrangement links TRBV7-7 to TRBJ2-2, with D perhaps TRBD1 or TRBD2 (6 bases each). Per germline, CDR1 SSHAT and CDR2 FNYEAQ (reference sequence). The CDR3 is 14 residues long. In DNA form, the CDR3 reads TGTGCTAGCAGCTTGACGGGGGCGGACGGGGAGCTGTTTTTT. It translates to CASSLTGADGELFF.

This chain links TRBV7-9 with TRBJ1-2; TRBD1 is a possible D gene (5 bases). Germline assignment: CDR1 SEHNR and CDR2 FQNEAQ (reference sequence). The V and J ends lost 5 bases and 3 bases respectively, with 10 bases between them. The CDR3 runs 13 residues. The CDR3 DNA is TGTGCCAGCAGCCCGGACAATGACTATGGCTACACCTTC. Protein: CASSPDNDYGYTF.

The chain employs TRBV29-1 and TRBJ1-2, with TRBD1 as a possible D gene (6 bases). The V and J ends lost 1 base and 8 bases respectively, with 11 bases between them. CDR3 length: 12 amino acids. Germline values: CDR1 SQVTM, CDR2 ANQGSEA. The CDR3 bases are TGCAGCGTTGAAGTAGGGGGGTACGGCTACACCTTC. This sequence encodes CSVEVGGYGYTF.

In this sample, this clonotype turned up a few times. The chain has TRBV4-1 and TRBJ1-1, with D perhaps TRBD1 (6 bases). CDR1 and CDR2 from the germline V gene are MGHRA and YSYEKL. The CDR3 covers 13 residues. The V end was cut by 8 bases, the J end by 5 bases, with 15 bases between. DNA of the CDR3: TGCGCCAGCTCCCAGGGGATATCAACTGAAGCTTTCTTT. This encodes CASSQGISTEAFF.

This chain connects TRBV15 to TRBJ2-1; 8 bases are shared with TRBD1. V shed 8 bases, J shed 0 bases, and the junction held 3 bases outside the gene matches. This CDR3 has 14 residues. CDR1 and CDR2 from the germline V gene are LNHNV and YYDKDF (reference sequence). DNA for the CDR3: TGTGCCACCCGGACAGGGCCCTCCTACAATGAGCAGTTCTTC. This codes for CATRTGPSYNEQFF.

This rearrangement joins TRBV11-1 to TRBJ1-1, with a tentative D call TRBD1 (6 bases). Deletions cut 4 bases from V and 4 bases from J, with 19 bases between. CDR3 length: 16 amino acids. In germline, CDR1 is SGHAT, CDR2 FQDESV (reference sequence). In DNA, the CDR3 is TGTGCCAGCAGCTCAAGTGGCACAGGGCGAGGCACTGAAGCTTTCTTT. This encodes CASSSSGTGRGTEAFF.

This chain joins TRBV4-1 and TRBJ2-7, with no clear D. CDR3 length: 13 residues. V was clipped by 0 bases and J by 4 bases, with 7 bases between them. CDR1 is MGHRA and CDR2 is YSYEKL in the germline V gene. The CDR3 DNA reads TGCGCCAGCAGCCAAGAACTGGGTTACGAGCAGTACTTC. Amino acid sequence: CASSQELGYEQYF.

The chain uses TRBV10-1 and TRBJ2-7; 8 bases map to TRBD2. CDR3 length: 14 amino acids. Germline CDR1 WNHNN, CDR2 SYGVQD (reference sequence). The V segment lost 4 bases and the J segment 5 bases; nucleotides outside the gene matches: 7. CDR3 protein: CASSVSGIPNEQYF. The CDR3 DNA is TGCGCCAGCAGTGTTAGCGGGATCCCGAACGAGCAGTACTTC.

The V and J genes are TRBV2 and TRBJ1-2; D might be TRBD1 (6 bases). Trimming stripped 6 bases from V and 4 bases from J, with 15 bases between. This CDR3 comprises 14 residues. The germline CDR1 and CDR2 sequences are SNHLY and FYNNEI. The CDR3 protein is CASRDSGPIYGYTF. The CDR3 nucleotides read TGTGCCAGCAGGGACAGTGGGCCCATCTATGGCTACACCTTC.

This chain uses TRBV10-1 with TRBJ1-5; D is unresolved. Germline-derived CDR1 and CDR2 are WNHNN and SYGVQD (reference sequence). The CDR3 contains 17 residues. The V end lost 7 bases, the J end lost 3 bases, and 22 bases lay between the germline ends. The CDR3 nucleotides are TGCGCCAGCAAAGGATGGGTTCGGGGAGGTGACAATCAGCCCCAGCATTTT. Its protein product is CASKGWVRGGDNQPQHF.

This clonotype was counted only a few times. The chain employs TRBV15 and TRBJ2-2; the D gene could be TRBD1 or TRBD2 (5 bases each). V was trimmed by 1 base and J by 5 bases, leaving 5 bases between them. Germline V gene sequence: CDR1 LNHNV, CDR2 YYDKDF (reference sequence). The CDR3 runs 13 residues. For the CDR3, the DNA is TGTGCCACCAGCAGAGGGGGGACCGGGGAGCTGTTTTTT. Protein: CATSRGGTGELFF.

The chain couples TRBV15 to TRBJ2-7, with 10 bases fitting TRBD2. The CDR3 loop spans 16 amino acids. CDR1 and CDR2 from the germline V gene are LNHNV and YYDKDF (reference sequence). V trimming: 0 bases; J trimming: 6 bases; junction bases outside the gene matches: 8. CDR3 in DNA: TGTGCCACCAGCAGAGATGCACTAGCGGGGAGGCCCGAGCAGTACTTC. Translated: CATSRDALAGRPEQYF.

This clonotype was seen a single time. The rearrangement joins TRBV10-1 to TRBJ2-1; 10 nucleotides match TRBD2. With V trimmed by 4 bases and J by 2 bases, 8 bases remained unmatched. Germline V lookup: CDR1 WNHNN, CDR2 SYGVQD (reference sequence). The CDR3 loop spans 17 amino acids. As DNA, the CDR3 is TGCGCCAGCAGTGGAAAGCTAGCGGGAGACGCCTACAATGAGCAGTTCTTC. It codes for CASSGKLAGDAYNEQFF.

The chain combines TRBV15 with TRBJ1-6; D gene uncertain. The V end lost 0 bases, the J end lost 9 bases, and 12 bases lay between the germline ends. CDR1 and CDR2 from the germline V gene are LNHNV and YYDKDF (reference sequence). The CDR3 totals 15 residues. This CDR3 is CATSRDLESSSPLHF. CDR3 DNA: TGTGCCACCAGCAGAGATCTAGAAAGTAGTTCACCCCTCCACTTT.

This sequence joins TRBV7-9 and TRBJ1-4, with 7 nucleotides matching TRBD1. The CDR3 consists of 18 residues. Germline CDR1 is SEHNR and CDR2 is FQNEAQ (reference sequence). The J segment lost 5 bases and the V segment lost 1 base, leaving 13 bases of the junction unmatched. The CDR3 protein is CASSLVSRVRDSNEKLFF. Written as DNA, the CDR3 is TGTGCCAGCAGCTTAGTCAGTAGGGTCCGGGACAGCAATGAAAAACTGTTTTTT.

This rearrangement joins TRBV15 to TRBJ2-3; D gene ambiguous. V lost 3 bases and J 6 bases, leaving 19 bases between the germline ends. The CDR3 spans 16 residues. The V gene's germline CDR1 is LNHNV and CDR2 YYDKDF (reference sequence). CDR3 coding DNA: TGTGCCACCAGCAGTATCAACAGTATCAACGCGGATACGCAGTATTTT. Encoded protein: CATSSINSINADTQYF.

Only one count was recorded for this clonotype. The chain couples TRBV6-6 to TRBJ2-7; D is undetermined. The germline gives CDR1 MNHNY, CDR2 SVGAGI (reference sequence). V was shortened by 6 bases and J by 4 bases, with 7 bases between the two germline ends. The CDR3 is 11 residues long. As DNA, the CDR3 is TGTGCCAGCAGCGAGGCATACGAGCAGTACTTC. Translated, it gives CASSEAYEQYF.

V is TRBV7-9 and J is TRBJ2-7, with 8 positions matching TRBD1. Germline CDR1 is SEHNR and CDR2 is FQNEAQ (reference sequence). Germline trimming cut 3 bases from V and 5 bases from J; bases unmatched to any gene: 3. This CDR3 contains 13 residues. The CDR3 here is CASSFEDRDEQYF. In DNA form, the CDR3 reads TGTGCCAGCAGCTTCGAGGACAGGGACGAGCAGTACTTC.

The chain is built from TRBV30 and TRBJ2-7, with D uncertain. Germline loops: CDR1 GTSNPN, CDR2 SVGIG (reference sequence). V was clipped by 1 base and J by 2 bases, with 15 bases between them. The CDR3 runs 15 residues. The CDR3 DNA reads TGTGCCTGGAGTGGGGGTCCAGGCAACCCCTACGAGCAGTACTTC. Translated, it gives CAWSGGPGNPYEQYF.

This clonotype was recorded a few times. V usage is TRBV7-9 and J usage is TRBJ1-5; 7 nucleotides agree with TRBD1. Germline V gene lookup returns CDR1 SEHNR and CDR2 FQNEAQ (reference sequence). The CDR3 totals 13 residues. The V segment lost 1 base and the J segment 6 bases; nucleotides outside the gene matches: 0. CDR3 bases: TGTGCCAGCAGCTTAGGGACAGGTCAGCCCCAGCATTTT. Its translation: CASSLGTGQPQHF.

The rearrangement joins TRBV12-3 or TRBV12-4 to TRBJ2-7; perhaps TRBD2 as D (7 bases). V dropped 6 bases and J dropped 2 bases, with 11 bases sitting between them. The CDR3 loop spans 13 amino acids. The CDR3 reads CASRGAGAYEQYF. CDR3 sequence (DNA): TGTGCCAGCAGGGGGGCGGGGGCCTACGAGCAGTACTTC.

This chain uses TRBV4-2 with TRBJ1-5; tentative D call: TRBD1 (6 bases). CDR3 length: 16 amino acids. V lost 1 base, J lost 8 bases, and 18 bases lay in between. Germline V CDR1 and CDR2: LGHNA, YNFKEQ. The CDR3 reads CASSQGPGTLDEPQHF. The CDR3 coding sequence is TGTGCCAGCAGCCAAGGACCCGGGACATTGGATGAGCCCCAGCATTTT.

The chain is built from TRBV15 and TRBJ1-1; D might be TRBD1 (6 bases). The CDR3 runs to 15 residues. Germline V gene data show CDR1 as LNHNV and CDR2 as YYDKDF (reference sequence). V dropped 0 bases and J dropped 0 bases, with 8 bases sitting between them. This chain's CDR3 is CATSREGGLNTEAFF. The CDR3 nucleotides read TGTGCCACCAGCAGAGAGGGGGGGCTGAACACTGAAGCTTTCTTT.

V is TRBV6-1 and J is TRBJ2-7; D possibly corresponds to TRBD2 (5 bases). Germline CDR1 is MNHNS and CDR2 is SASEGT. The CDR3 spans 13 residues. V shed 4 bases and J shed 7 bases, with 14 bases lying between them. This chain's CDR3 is CASSVAGSGEQYF. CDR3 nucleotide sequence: TGTGCCAGCAGTGTGGCGGGCAGCGGAGAGCAGTACTTC.

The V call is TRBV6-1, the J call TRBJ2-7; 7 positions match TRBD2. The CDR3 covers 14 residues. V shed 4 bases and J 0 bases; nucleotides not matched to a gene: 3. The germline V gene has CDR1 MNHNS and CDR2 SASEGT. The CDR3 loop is CASSGGTISYEQYF. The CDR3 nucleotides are TGTGCCAGCAGTGGCGGGACTATCTCCTACGAGCAGTACTTC.

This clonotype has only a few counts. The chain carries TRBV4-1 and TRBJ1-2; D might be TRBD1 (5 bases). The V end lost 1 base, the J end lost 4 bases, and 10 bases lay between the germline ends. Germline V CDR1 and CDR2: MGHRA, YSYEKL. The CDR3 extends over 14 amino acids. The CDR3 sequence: CASSQVQGGYGYTF. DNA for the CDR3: TGCGCCAGCAGCCAAGTGCAGGGCGGCTATGGCTACACCTTC.

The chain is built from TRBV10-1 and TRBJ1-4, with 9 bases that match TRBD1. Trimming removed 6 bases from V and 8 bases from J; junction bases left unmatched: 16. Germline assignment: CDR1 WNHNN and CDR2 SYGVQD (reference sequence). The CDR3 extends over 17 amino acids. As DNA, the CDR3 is TGCGCCAGCAGAGTAACAGGGGGCAGGTCCGGCGTAGAAAAACTGTTTTTT. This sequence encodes CASRVTGGRSGVEKLFF.

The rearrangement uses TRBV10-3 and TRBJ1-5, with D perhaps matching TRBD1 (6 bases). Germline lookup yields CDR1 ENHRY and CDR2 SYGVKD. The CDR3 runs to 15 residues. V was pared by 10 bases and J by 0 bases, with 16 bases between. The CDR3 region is CATGTSDYSNQPQHF. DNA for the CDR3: TGTGCCACCGGGACATCGGACTATAGCAATCAGCCCCAGCATTTT.